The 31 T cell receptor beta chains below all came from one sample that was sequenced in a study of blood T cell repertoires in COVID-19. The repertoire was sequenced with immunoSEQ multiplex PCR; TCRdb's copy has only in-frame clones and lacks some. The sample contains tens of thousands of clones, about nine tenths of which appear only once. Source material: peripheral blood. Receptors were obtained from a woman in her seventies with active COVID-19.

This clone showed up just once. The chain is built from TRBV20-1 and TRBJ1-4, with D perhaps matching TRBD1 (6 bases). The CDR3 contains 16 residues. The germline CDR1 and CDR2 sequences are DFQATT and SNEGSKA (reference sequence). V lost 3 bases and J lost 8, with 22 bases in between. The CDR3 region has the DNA TGCAGTGCTAGTCCCGGGGTGACACAGGGTAGGGAAAAACTGTTTTTT. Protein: CSASPGVTQGREKLFF.

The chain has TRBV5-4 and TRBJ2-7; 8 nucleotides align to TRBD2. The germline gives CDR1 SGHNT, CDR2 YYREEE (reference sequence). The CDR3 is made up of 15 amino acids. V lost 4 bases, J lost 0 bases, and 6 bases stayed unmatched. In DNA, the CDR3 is TGTGCCAGCAGCCCACCCGGGGGGGCCTCCTACGAGCAGTACTTC. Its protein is CASSPPGGASYEQYF.

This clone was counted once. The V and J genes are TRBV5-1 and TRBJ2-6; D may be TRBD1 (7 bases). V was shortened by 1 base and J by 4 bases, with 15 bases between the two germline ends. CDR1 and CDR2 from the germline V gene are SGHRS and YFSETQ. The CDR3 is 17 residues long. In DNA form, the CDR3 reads TGCGCCAGCAGCTTGAAAGGGGGCGGGAAGGGGGCCAACGTCCTGACTTTC. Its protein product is CASSLKGGGKGANVLTF.

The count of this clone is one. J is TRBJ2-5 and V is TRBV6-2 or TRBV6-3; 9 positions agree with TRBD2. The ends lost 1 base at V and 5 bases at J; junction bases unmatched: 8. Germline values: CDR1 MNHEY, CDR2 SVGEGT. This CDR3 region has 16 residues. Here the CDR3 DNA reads TGTGCCAGCAGTTACTATTTAGCGGGAGAATGGGAGACCCAGTACTTC. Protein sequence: CASSYYLAGEWETQYF.

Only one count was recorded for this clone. DNA for the CDR3: TGCGCCAGCAGCACAGACTCCTACGAGCAGTACTTC. As protein: CASSTDSYEQYF. The chain joins TRBV10-1 to TRBJ2-7; D is uncertain. The germline V and J ends were trimmed by 6 bases and 0 bases, with 6 bases remaining between them. The germline gives CDR1 WNHNN, CDR2 SYGVQD (reference sequence). This CDR3 has 12 residues.

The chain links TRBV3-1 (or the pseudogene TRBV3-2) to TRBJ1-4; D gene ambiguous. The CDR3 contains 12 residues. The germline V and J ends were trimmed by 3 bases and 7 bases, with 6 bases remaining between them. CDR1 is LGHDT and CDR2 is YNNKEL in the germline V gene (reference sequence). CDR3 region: CASSHGPEKLFF. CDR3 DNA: TGTGCCAGCAGCCATGGGCCTGAAAAACTGTTTTTT.

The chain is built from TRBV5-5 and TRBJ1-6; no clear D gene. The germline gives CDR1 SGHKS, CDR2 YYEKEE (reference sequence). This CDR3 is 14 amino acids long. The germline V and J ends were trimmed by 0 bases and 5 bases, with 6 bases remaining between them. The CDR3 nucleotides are TGTGCCAGCAGCTTGGGTACAGATAATTCACCCCTCCACTTT. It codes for CASSLGTDNSPLHF.

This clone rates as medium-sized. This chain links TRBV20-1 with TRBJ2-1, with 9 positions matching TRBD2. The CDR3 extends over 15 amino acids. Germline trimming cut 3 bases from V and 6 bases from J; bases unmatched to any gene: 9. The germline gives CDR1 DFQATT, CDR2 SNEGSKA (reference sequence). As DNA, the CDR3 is TGCAGTGCTAGTGTTAGCGGGAGAATGGGCAATGAGCAGTTCTTC. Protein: CSASVSGRMGNEQFF.

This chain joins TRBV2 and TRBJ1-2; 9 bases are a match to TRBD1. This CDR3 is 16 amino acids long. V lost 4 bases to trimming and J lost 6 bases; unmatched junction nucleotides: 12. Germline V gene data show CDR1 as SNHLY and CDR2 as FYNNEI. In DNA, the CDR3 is TGTGCCAGCAGTGGTGGGGACAGGGCGGGGAGCAATGGCTACACCTTC. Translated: CASSGGDRAGSNGYTF. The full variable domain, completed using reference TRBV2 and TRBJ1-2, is EPEVTQTPSHQVTQMGQEVILRCVPISNHLYFYWYRQILGQKVEFLVSFYNNEISEKSEIFDDQFSVERPDGSNFTLKIRSTKLEDSAMYFCASSGGDRAGSNGYTFGSGTRLTVV.

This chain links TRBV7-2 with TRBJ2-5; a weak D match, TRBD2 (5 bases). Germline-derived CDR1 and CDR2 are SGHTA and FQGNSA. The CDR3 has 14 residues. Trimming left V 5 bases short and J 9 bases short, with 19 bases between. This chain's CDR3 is CASSPRGGNLAQYF. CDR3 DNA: TGTGCCAGCAGCCCAAGAGGAGGCAACCTCGCCCAGTACTTC. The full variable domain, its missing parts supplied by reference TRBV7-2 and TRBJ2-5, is GAGVSQSPSNKVTEKGKDVELRCDPISGHTALYWYRQSLGQGLEFLIYFQGNSAPDKSGLPSDRFSAERTGGSVSTLTIQRTQQEDSAVYLCASSPRGGNLAQYFGPGTRLLVL.

CDR3 amino acids: CASNRAGGSYEQYF. CDR3 DNA: TGCGCCAGCAACCGAGCGGGAGGGTCCTACGAGCAGTACTTC. This chain connects TRBV5-1 to TRBJ2-7; 10 positions match TRBD2. V trimming: 6 bases; J trimming: 1 base; junction bases outside the gene matches: 4. The CDR3 totals 14 residues. The germline V gene has CDR1 SGHRS and CDR2 YFSETQ.

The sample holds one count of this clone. The CDR3 sequence is CASSPSGGGFWTQYF. In nucleotides, the CDR3 is TGTGCCAGCAGCCCCAGCGGGGGGGGTTTTTGGACGCAGTATTTT. The genes are TRBV27 and TRBJ2-3; TRBD2 matches 10 bases. Germline V lookup: CDR1 MNHEY, CDR2 SMNVEV (reference sequence). The CDR3 runs 15 residues. With 6 bases clipped from V and 9 bases from J, the junction kept 12 bases outside the gene matches.

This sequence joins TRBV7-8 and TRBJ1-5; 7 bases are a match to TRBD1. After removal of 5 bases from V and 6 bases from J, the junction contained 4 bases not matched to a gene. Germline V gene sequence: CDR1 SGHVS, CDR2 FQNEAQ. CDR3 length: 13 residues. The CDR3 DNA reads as TGTGCCAGCAGCCCTGACAGGGTTCAGCCCCAGCATTTT. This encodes CASSPDRVQPQHF.

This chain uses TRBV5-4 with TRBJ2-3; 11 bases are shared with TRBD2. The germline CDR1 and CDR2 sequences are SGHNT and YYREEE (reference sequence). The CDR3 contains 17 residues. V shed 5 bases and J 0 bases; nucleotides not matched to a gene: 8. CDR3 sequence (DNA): TGTGCCAGCAGGGAATCAATAGCGGGAGGGAGCACAGATACGCAGTATTTT. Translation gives CASRESIAGGSTDTQYF.

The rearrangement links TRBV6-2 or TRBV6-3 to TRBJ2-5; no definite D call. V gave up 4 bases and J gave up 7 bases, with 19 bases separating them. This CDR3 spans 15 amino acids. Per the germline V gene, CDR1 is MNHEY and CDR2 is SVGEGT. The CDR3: CASSFFLEAKGTQYF. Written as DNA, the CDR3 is TGTGCCAGCAGTTTTTTTTTAGAGGCTAAAGGGACCCAGTACTTC.

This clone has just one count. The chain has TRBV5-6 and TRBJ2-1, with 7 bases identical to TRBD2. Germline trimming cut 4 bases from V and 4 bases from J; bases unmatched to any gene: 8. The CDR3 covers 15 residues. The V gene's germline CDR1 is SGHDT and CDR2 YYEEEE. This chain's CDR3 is CASSDPGGSYNEQFF. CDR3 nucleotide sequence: TGTGCCAGCAGCGATCCGGGCGGGAGTTACAATGAGCAGTTCTTC.

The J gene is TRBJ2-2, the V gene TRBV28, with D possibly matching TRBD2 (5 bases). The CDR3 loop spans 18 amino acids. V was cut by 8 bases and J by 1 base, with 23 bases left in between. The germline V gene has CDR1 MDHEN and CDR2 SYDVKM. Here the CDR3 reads CASGPRARRLRNTGELFF. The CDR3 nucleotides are TGTGCCAGCGGACCGAGGGCGCGGCGTTTGAGGAACACCGGGGAGCTGTTTTTT.

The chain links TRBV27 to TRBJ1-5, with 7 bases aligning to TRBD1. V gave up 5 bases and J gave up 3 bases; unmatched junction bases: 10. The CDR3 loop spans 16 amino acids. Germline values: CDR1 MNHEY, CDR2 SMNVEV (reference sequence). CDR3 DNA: TGTGCCAGCAGTACAAGGACAGGACTCTTCAATCAGCCCCAGCATTTT. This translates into CASSTRTGLFNQPQHF.

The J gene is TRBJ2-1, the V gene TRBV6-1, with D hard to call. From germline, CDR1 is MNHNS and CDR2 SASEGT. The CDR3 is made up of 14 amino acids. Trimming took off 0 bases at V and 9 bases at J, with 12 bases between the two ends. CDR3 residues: CASSEATRRSEQFF. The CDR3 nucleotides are TGTGCCAGCAGTGAAGCGACGAGGCGGAGTGAGCAGTTCTTC.

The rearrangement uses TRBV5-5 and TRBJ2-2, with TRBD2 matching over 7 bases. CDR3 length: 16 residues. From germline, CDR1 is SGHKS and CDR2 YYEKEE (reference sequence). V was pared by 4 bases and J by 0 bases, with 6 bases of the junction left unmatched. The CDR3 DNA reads TGTGCCAGCAGCCTCGTTAGCGGGCCGAACACCGGGGAGCTGTTTTTT. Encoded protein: CASSLVSGPNTGELFF. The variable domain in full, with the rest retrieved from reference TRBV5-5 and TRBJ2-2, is DAGVTQSPTHLIKTRGQQVTLRCSPISGHKSVSWYQQVLGQGPQFIFQYYEKEERGRGNFPDRFSARQFPNYSSELNVNALLLGDSALYLCASSLVSGPNTGELFFGEGSRLTVL.

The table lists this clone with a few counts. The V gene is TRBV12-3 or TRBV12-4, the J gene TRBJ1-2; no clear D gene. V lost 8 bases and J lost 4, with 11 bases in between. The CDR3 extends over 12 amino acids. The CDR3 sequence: CASSPMSYGYTF. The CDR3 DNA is TGTGCCAGCTCTCCGATGAGCTATGGCTACACCTTC.

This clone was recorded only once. The DNA for the CDR3 is TGTGCCAGCAGTGCCCGACAGGGGAGGACCACTGAAGCTTTCTTT. Translating it yields CASSARQGRTTEAFF. V gene TRBV27 combines with J gene TRBJ1-1; 8 bases agree with TRBD1. V lost 5 bases, J lost 4 bases, and 9 bases stayed unmatched. This CDR3 comprises 15 residues. Germline values: CDR1 MNHEY, CDR2 SMNVEV (reference sequence).

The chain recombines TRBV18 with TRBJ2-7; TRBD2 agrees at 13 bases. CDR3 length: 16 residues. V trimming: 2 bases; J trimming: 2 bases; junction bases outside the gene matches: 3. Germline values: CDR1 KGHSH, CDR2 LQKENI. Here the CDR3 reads CASSPITSGGAYEQYF. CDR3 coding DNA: TGTGCCAGCTCACCAATAACTAGCGGGGGGGCCTACGAGCAGTACTTC.

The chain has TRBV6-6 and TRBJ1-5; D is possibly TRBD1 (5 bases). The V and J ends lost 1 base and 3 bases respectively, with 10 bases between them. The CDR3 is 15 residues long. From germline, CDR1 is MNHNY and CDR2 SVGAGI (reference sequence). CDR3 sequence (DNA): TGTGCCAGCAGTTACTTTGACAGTTCCAATCAGCCCCAGCATTTT. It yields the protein CASSYFDSSNQPQHF.

The CDR3 nucleotides are TGTGCCACCAGTGATTGGCGGAGCCACCAAGAGACCCAGTACTTC. Translating gives CATSDWRSHQETQYF. This sequence joins TRBV24-1 and TRBJ2-5, with D hard to call. This CDR3 comprises 15 residues. In germline, CDR1 is KGHDR, CDR2 SFDVKD. Between the trimmed V and J ends, which lost 2 bases and 0 bases, there was a span of 9 bases.

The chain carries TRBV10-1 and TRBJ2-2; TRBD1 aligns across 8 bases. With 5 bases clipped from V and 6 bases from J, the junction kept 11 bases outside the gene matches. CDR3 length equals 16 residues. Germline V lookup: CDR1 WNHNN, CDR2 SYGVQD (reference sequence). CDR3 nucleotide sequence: TGCGCCAGCAGTTTGGGGACAGGCCTGGGGGCCGGGGAGCTGTTTTTT. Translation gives CASSLGTGLGAGELFF.

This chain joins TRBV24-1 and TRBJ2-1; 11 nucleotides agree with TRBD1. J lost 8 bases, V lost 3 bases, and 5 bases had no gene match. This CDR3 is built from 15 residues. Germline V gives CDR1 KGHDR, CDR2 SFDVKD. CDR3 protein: CATSDQDRGLHEQFF. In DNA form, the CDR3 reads TGTGCCACCAGTGATCAGGACAGGGGGCTACATGAGCAGTTCTTC.

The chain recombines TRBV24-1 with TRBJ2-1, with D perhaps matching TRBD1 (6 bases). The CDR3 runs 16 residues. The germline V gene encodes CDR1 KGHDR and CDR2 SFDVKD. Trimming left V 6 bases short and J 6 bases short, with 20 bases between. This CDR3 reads CATSSAGTPIGNEQFF. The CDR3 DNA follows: TGTGCCACCAGTTCCGCCGGGACACCGATTGGCAATGAGCAGTTCTTC.

CDR3 amino acids: CASSTQGVGNTIYF. In nucleotides, the CDR3 is TGTGCCAGCAGCACCCAGGGGGTTGGAAACACCATATATTTT. V gene TRBV28 combines with J gene TRBJ1-3, with TRBD1 identical over 7 bases. In germline, CDR1 is MDHEN, CDR2 SYDVKM. The V segment lost 6 bases and the J segment 3 bases; nucleotides outside the gene matches: 5. CDR3 size: 14 residues.

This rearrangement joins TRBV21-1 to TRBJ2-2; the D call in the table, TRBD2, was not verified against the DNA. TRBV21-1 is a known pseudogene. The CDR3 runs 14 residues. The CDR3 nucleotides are TGTGCCAGCAGGCCGGGGGTCCTCGCCGGGGAGCTGTTTTTT. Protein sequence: CASRPGVLAGELFF.

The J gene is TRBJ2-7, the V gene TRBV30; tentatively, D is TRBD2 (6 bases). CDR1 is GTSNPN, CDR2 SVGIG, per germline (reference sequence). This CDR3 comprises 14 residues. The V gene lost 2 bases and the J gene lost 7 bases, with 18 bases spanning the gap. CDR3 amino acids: CAWSLWRAKREQYF. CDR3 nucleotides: TGTGCCTGGAGTCTCTGGAGGGCGAAGAGGGAGCAGTACTTC. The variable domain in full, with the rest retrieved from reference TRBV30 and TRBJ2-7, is SQTIHQWPATLVQPVGSPLSLECTVEGTSNPNLYWYRQAAGRGLQLLFYSVGIGQISSEVPQNLSASRPQDRQFILSSKKLLLSDSGFYLCAWSLWRAKREQYFGPGTRLTVT.